Following are 21 T cell receptor beta chains from one sample sequenced in a study of somatic mutations in cytotoxic T cells in rheumatoid arthritis listed by TCRdb under 2017. Libraries were made using the immunoSEQ multiplex PCR assay. TCRdb took this table from immuneACCESS and kept in-frame rearrangements with V and J called. Such tables lack part of the clones; where checked against another copy, unresolved V genes explain under half of the gap, and the rest is unexplained. For this sample the table gives approximately 16,000 clones, of which roughly 72% were detected only once. Over 9.5% of the sample lies in the top ten. The sample was CD8+ T cells sorted from blood. These receptors originate from an adult with rheumatoid arthritis.

The chain couples TRBV28 to TRBJ2-5; 12 bases align to TRBD2. This CDR3 comprises 15 residues. Germline CDR1 is MDHEN and CDR2 is SYDVKM. V was clipped by 2 bases and J by 5 bases; unmatched bases: 3. CDR3 nucleotides: TGTGCCAGCAGTTTAAGACTAGCGGGGGTGGAGACCCAGTACTTC. It is translated as CASSLRLAGVETQYF.

The V call is TRBV4-1, the J call TRBJ2-1, with D hard to call. V was cut by 0 bases and J by 0 bases, with 9 bases left in between. This CDR3 is built from 16 residues. The germline CDR1 and CDR2 sequences are MGHRA and YSYEKL. CDR3: CASSQEVASSYNEQFF. The CDR3 DNA reads as TGCGCCAGCAGCCAAGAAGTGGCGAGCTCCTACAATGAGCAGTTCTTC.

The CDR3 loop is CASSPQTGTYEQYF. CDR3 DNA: TGTGCCAGCAGCCCCCAGACAGGAACCTACGAGCAGTACTTC. The chain has TRBV9 and TRBJ2-7; the D gene is possibly TRBD1 (6 bases). The CDR3 consists of 14 residues. Trimming pared 4 bases from V and 2 bases from J, leaving 13 bases between. Per germline, CDR1 SGDLS and CDR2 YYNGEE.

The gene calls are TRBV28 and TRBJ1-1; D gene ambiguous. The germline V and J ends were trimmed by 5 bases and 0 bases, with 10 bases remaining between them. Germline V lookup: CDR1 MDHEN, CDR2 SYDVKM. The CDR3 sequence is 14 residues long. In DNA, the CDR3 is TGTGCCAGCAGTCAACACTCCCTGAACACTGAAGCTTTCTTT. Protein product: CASSQHSLNTEAFF.

The gene calls are TRBV6-5 and TRBJ1-2; 8 bases match TRBD1. The CDR3 loop spans 14 amino acids. V dropped 5 bases and J dropped 4; count of bases not matched to a gene: 6. Germline CDR1 MNHEY, CDR2 SVGAGI. CDR3 loop: CASSEQGGGYGYTF. The CDR3 nucleotides read TGTGCCAGCAGTGAACAGGGGGGTGGCTATGGCTACACCTTC.

In this sample, this clone turned up a few times. The V gene is TRBV6-5, the J gene TRBJ1-6; D is uncertain. This CDR3 is 14 amino acids long. Per the germline V gene, CDR1 is MNHEY and CDR2 is SVGAGI. V lost 0 bases to trimming and J lost 7 bases, with 7 bases between them. The CDR3 is CASSYSPGNSPLHF. The DNA of the CDR3 is TGTGCCAGCAGTTACTCGCCGGGAAATTCACCCCTCCACTTT.

This chain links TRBV20-1 with TRBJ1-1, with D uncertain. The CDR3 is 11 residues long. Trimming took 0 bases from V and 5 from J, leaving 4 bases between them. Germline values: CDR1 DFQATT, CDR2 SNEGSKA (reference sequence). CDR3 amino acids: CSAREGTEAFF. In nucleotides, the CDR3 is TGCAGTGCTAGAGAGGGAACTGAAGCTTTCTTT.

This clone was found a few times. The chain joins TRBV9 to TRBJ2-3, with TRBD2 identical over 10 bases. The CDR3 has 14 amino acids. Germline V gives CDR1 SGDLS, CDR2 YYNGEE. Trimming took 4 bases from V and 3 from J; bases not matched to a gene: 2. CDR3 in amino acids: CASSIAGGTDTQYF. The CDR3 region has the DNA TGTGCCAGCAGCATAGCGGGGGGAACAGATACGCAGTATTTT.

This chain uses TRBV19 with TRBJ1-1; no reliable D call. CDR1 and CDR2 (germline): LNHDA, SQIVND (reference sequence). The CDR3 is made up of 14 amino acids. Trimming took 7 bases from V and 0 from J, leaving 12 bases between them. Here the CDR3 reads CASTDGAMNTEAFF. The CDR3 coding sequence is TGTGCCAGTACCGACGGAGCCATGAACACTGAAGCTTTCTTT.

J is TRBJ2-1 and V is TRBV13, with 8 bases matching TRBD2. The CDR3 has 20 amino acids. Germline trimming cut 5 bases from V and 0 bases from J; bases unmatched to any gene: 18. Germline assignment: CDR1 PRHDT and CDR2 FYEKMQ (reference sequence). The CDR3, as DNA: TGTGCCAGCAGCCCATCAATACCGGGACTAGGGCAAAGCTCCTACAATGAGCAGTTCTTC. This codes for CASSPSIPGLGQSSYNEQFF.

The chain carries TRBV28 and TRBJ1-4; 7 bases map to TRBD1. J gave up 6 bases and V 4 bases, and 2 bases lay outside the gene matches. Looked up from germline, CDR1 is MDHEN and CDR2 is SYDVKM. The CDR3 is 13 residues long. The CDR3 region has the DNA TGTGCCAGCAGTTCAGGGGGTGATGAAAAACTGTTTTTT. The encoded protein is CASSSGGDEKLFF. Full variable domain (rest looked up from reference TRBV28 and TRBJ1-4): DVKVTQSSRYLVKRTGEKVFLECVQDMDHENMFWYRQDPGLGLRLIYFSYDVKMKEKGDIPEGYSVSREKKERFSLILESASTNQTSMYLCASSSGGDEKLFFGSGTQLSVL.

The CDR3 DNA follows: TGCGCCAGCAGCGCGAGACTAGCGGGGATGGACAATGAGCAGTTCTTC. It yields the protein CASSARLAGMDNEQFF. The rearrangement joins TRBV5-1 to TRBJ2-1; TRBD2 agrees at 11 bases. Germline values: CDR1 SGHRS, CDR2 YFSETQ. V lost 4 bases and J lost 5; bases outside the gene matches: 8. The CDR3 is 16 residues long.

This clone showed up just a few times. This chain joins TRBV7-8 and TRBJ2-7; D tentatively reads TRBD1 or TRBD2 (5 bases each). Germline values: CDR1 SGHVS, CDR2 FQNEAQ. CDR3 length: 15 amino acids. V was trimmed by 0 bases and J by 4 bases, leaving 13 bases between them. As DNA, the CDR3 is TGTGCCAGCAGCTTAGCCACGGGGCCCTTGTACGAGCAGTACTTC. It is translated as CASSLATGPLYEQYF.

This chain links TRBV19 with TRBJ2-7, with D maybe TRBD2 (6 bases). The CDR3 totals 14 residues. Germline loops: CDR1 LNHDA, CDR2 SQIVND (reference sequence). Trimming pared 6 bases from V and 0 bases from J, leaving 12 bases between. CDR3 in amino acids: CASRLASTSYEQYF. The CDR3 region has the DNA TGTGCCAGTAGACTAGCTTCAACCTCCTACGAGCAGTACTTC.

J is TRBJ1-5 and V is TRBV28; D gene uncertain. There are 12 residues in the CDR3. The V gene's germline CDR1 is MDHEN and CDR2 SYDVKM. The V gene lost 8 bases and the J gene lost 6 bases, with 11 bases spanning the gap. The CDR3 is CASGPGFQPQHF. The CDR3 region has the DNA TGTGCCAGCGGCCCAGGTTTTCAGCCCCAGCATTTT.

This clone appeared once. The gene calls are TRBV5-4 and TRBJ2-1; D is unclear. V lost 0 bases to trimming and J lost 8 bases, with 9 bases between them. Germline V gene sequence: CDR1 SGHNT, CDR2 YYREEE (reference sequence). This CDR3 spans 13 amino acids. This CDR3 reads CASSLGSRHEQFF. In DNA, the CDR3 is TGTGCCAGCAGCTTGGGGTCGAGGCATGAGCAGTTCTTC. The full variable domain, its missing parts supplied by reference TRBV5-4 and TRBJ2-1, is ETGVTQSPTHLIKTRGQQVTLRCSSQSGHNTVSWYQQALGQGPQFIFQYYREEENGRGNFPPRFSGLQFPNYSSELNVNALELDDSALYLCASSLGSRHEQFFGPGTRLTVL.

J is TRBJ1-2 and V is TRBV6-5; D gene unclear. This CDR3 has 13 residues. The germline V and J ends were trimmed by 7 bases and 0 bases, with 9 bases remaining between them. Germline V gene data show CDR1 as MNHEY and CDR2 as SVGAGI. CDR3 bases: TGTGCCAGCACGACGGTAACTAACTATGGCTACACCTTC. The encoded protein is CASTTVTNYGYTF.

This chain links TRBV21-1 with TRBJ1-6. TRBV21-1 is noted as a pseudogene. The CDR3 sequence is 14 residues long. CDR3 in DNA: TGTGCCAGCAGCGGCCGGGGTAATAATTCACCCCTCCACTTT. It translates to CASSGRGNNSPLHF.

The J gene is TRBJ2-1, the V gene TRBV4-3, with 8 nucleotides matching TRBD1. Germline V gene lookup returns CDR1 LGHNA and CDR2 YSLEER. J was trimmed by 4 bases and V by 1 base; bases with no gene match: 6. The length of the CDR3 is 16 residues. The CDR3 DNA is TGCGCCAGCAGCCAAGTGGCAGGGGGCTATTACAATGAGCAGTTCTTC. Residues: CASSQVAGGYYNEQFF.

V gene TRBV7-9 combines with J gene TRBJ1-2; D perhaps matches TRBD1 (5 bases). Trimming took off 1 base at V and 6 bases at J, with 12 bases between the two ends. The CDR3 loop spans 14 amino acids. Germline-derived CDR1 and CDR2 are SEHNR and FQNEAQ (reference sequence). The CDR3 DNA reads TGTGCCAGCAGCTTAGTGGGGACTAAAAATGGCTACACCTTC. It translates to CASSLVGTKNGYTF.

The chain has TRBV7-9 and TRBJ2-4; 7 bases are shared with TRBD1. The CDR3 totals 12 residues. Germline CDR1 reads SEHNR; CDR2 reads FQNEAQ (reference sequence). V was clipped by 5 bases and J by 8 bases; unmatched bases: 3. CDR3 nucleotides: TGTGCCAGCAGCGTTCAGGGGGACATTCAGTACTTC. Translation gives CASSVQGDIQYF. Full variable domain (remainder filled in from reference TRBV7-9 and TRBJ2-4): DTGVSQNPRHKITKRGQNVTFRCDPISEHNRLYWYRQTLGQGPEFLTYFQNEAQLEKSRLLSDRFSAERPKGSFSTLEIQRTEQGDSAMYLCASSVQGDIQYFGAGTRLSVL.